Detailed here is one T cell receptor beta chain. The target antigen is unknown. The record originates from a study of cytomegalovirus exposure and HLA in healthy donors. Per the germline V gene, CDR1 is MGHRA and CDR2 is YSYEKL. CDR3 size: 16 residues. After removal of 4 bases from V and 3 bases from J, the junction contained 9 bases not matched to a gene. Findings and caveats of the study: Trimming of TCR beta V- and J-genes showed a link, identified in a later analysis, to a missense DCLRE1C variant. In an earlier analysis, about 87% or about 30%: the productive usage of most TCR beta V segments.

Use of 60 Vbeta and 13 Jbeta primers characterized the PCR. Clones were read by immunoSEQ multiplex PCR, and TCRdb kept only the in-frame ones, dropping some. In the table there are approximately 110,000 clones, 80% to 85% of which are singletons. The V and J genes are TRBV4-1 and TRBJ1-2; 9 bases fit TRBD1. The sequence derives from a woman in her 30s in good health and CMV-seronegative. The material sequenced was PBMCs. For the CDR3, the DNA is TGCGCCAGCAGCCCGACCGGACAGGGGCTGGACTATGGCTACACCTTC. This gives the protein CASSPTGQGLDYGYTF.